The sequence of this TCR beta chain was determined in a study of blood T cell repertoires in COVID-19. Study information: From T cells, B-cell-depleted T cells, or PBMCs came the material, which was cDNA or gDNA.

Measured with immunoSEQ multiplex PCR; TCRdb has only the in-frame clones, and not every one. In the table there are about 210,000 clones, around 82% of which are singletons. Germline CDR1 is GTSNPN and CDR2 is SVGIG (reference sequence). The CDR3 is 12 residues long. V shed 4 bases and J shed 5 bases, with 8 bases lying between them. The rearrangement uses TRBV30 and TRBJ1-4, with D unclear. What was sequenced was peripheral blood. The clonotype was recovered from a woman in her forties with acute or convalescent COVID-19. CDR3 DNA sequence: TGTGCCTGGACTCGAGGCAATGAAAAACTGTTTTTT. Residues: CAWTRGNEKLFF.